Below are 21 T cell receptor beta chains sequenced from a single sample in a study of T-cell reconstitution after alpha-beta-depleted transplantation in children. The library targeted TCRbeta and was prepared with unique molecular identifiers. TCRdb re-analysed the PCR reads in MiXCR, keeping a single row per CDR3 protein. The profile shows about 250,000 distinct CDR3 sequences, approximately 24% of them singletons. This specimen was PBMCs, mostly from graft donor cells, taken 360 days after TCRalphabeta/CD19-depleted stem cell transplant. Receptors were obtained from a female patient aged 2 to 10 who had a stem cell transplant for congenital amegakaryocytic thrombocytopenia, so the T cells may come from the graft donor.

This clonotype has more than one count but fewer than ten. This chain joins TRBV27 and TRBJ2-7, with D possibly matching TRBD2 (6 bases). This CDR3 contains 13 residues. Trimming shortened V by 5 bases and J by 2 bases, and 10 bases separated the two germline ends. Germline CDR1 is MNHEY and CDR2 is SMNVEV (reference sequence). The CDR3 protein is CASSGGSPYEQYF. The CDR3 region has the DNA TGTGCCAGCAGTGGAGGGAGCCCCTACGAGCAGTACTTC.

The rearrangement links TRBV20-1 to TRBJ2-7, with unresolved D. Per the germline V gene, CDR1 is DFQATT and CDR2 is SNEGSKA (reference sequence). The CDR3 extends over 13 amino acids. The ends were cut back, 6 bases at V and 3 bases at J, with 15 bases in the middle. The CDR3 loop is CSARPAGRYEQYF. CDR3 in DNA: TGCAGTGCCCGCCCGGCAGGACGCTACGAGCAGTACTTC.

This CDR3 reads CSASKARGGYEQYF. The CDR3 DNA reads TGCAGTGCCTCGAAGGCCAGGGGGGGCTACGAGCAGTACTTC. The chain uses TRBV20-1 and TRBJ2-7; D tentatively fits TRBD1 or TRBD2 (7 bases each). The ends were cut back, 6 bases at V and 3 bases at J, with 18 bases in the middle. The germline gives CDR1 DFQATT, CDR2 SNEGSKA (reference sequence). The CDR3 consists of 14 residues.

The CDR3 nucleotides read TGCAGCGTATCCGGGCCGCCCTGGGATCGCTCCTACGAGCAGTACTTC. Amino acids: CSVSGPPWDRSYEQYF. The genes are TRBV29-1 and TRBJ2-7; D is unresolved. Trimming removed 6 bases from V and 0 bases from J, with 21 bases in between. Germline CDR1 and CDR2: SQVTM and ANQGSEA. The CDR3 extends over 16 amino acids.

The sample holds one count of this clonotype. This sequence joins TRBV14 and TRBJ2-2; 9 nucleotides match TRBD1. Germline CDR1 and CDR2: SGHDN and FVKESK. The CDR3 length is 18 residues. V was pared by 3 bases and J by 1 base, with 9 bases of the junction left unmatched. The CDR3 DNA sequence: TGTGCCAGCAGCCAGGGACAGGGACCCTATTTGAACACCGGGGAGCTGTTTTTT. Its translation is CASSQGQGPYLNTGELFF.

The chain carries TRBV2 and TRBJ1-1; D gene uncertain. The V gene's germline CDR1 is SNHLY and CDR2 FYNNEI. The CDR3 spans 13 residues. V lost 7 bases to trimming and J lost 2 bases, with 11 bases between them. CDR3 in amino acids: CASTRGFNTEAFF. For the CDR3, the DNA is TGTGCCAGCACGCGAGGATTTAACACTGAAGCTTTCTTT.

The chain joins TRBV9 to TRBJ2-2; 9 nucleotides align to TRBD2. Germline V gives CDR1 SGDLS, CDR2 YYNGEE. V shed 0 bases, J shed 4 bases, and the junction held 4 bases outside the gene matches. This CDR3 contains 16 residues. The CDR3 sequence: CASSVEASGTTGELFF. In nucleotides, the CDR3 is TGTGCCAGCAGCGTAGAGGCTAGCGGGACCACCGGGGAGCTGTTTTTT.

CDR3 sequence: CASSVEGGPSTDTQYF. In DNA, the CDR3 is TGTGCCAGCAGCGTGGAGGGTGGCCCTAGCACAGATACGCAGTATTTT. The chain joins TRBV9 to TRBJ2-3; D possibly corresponds to TRBD2 (6 bases). V was shortened by 2 bases and J by 0 bases, with 13 bases between the two germline ends. This CDR3 comprises 16 residues. Germline V gene lookup returns CDR1 SGDLS and CDR2 YYNGEE.

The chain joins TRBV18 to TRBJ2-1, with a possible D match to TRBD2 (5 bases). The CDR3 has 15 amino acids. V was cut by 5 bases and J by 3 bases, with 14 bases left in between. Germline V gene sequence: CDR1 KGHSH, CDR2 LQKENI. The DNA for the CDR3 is TGTGCCAGCTCAAGTGCTCTAGCAGGCTACAATGAGCAGTTCTTC. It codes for CASSSALAGYNEQFF.

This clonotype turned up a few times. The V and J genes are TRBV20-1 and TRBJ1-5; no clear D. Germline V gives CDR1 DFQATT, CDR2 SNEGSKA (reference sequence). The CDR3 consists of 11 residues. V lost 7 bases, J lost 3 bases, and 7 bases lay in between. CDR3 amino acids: CSEPLNQPQHF. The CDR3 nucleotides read TGCAGTGAACCTCTCAATCAGCCCCAGCATTTT.

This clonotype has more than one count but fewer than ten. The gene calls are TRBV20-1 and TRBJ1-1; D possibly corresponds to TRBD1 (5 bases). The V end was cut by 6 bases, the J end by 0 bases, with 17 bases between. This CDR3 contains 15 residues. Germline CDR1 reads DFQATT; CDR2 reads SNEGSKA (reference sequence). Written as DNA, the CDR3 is TGCAGTGCCCGTCGTCGGGGGACTATGAACACTGAAGCTTTCTTT. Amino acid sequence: CSARRRGTMNTEAFF.

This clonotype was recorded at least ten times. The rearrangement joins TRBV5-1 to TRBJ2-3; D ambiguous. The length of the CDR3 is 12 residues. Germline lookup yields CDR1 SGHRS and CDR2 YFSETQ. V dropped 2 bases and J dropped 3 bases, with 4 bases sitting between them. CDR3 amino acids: CASSFGTDTQYF. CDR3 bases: TGCGCCAGCAGCTTCGGGACAGATACGCAGTATTTT.

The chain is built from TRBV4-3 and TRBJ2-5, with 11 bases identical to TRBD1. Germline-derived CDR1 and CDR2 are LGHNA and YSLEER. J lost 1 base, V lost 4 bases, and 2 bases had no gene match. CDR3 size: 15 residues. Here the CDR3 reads CASSRGTGGQETQYF. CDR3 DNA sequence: TGCGCCAGCAGCCGGGGGACAGGGGGCCAAGAGACCCAGTACTTC.

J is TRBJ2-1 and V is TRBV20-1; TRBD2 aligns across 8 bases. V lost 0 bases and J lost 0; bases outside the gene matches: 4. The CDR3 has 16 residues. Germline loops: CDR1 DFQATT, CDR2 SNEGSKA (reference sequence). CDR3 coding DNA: TGCAGTGCTAGAGAGCCACTAGCGGCCTCCTACAATGAGCAGTTCTTC. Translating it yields CSAREPLAASYNEQFF.

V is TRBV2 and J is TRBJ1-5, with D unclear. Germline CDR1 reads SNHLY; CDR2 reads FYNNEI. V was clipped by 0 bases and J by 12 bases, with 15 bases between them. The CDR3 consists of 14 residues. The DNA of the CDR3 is TGTGCCAGCAGTGAAGCGCAAGGAAGCCCTGTCCAGCATTTT. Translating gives CASSEAQGSPVQHF.

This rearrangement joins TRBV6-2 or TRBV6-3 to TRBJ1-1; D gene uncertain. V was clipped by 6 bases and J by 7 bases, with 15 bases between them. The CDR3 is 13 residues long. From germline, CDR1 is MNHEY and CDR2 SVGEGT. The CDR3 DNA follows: TGTGCCAGCAGCCCCCTAGGCAGGCTTGAAGCTTTCTTT. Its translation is CASSPLGRLEAFF.

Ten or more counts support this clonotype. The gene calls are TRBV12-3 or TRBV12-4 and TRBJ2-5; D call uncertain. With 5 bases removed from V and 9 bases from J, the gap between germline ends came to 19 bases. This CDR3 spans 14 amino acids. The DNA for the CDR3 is TGTGCCAGCAGTCTTAAACCCACGCAGCAATCCCAGTACTTC. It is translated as CASSLKPTQQSQYF.

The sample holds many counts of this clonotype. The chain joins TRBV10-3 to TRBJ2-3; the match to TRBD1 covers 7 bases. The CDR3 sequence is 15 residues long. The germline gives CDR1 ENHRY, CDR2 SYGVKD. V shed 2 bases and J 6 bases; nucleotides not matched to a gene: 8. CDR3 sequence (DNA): TGTGCCATCAGTGAGCTGTACAGGGGAAGGGATACGCAGTATTTT. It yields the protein CAISELYRGRDTQYF.

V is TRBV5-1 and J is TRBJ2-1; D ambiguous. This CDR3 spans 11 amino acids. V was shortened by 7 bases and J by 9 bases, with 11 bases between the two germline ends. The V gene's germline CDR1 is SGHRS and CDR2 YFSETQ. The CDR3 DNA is TGCGCCAGCTCGACGGGCCGTGAGCAGTTCTTC. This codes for CASSTGREQFF. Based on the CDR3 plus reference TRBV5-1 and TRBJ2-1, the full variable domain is KAGVTQTPRYLIKTRGQQVTLSCSPISGHRSVSWYQQTPGQGLQFLFEYFSETQRNKGNFPGRFSGRQFSNSRSEMNVSTLELGDSALYLCASSTGREQFFGPGTRLTVL.

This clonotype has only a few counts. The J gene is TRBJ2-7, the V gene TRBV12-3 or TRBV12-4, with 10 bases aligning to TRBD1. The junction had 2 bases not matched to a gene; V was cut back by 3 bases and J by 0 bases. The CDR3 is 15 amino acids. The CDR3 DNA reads TGTGCCAGCAGTTTTAGGGACAGGGGCTCCTACGAGCAGTACTTC. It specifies CASSFRDRGSYEQYF.

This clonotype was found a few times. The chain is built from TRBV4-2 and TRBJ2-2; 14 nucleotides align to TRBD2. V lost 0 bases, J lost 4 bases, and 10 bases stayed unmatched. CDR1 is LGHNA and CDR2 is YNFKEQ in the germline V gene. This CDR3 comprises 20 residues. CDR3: CASSQDIRLAGGPGTGELFF. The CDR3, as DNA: TGTGCCAGCAGCCAAGACATCAGACTAGCGGGAGGGCCGGGCACCGGGGAGCTGTTTTTT.